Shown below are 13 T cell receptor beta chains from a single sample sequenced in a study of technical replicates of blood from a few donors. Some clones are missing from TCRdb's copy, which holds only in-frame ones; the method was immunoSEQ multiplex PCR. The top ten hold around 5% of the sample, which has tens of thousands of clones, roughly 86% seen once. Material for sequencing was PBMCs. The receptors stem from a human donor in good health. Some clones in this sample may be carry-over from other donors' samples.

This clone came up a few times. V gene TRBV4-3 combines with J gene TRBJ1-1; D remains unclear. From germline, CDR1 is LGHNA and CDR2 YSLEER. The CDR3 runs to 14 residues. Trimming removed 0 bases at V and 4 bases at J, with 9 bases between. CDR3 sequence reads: CASSQDEGGTEAFF. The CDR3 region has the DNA TGCGCCAGCAGCCAAGATGAGGGTGGCACTGAAGCTTTCTTT.

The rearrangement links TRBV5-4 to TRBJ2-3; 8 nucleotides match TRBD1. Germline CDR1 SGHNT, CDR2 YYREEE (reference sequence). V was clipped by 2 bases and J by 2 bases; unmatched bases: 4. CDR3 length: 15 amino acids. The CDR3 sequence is CASSFRTGNTDTQYF. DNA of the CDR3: TGTGCCAGCAGCTTCCGGACAGGGAACACAGATACGCAGTATTTT.

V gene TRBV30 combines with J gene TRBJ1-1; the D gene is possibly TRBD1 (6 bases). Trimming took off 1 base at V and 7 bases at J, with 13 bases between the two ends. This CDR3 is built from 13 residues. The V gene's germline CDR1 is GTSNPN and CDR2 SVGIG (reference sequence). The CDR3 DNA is TGTGCCTGGAGTGGATCATCGACAGGTGAAGCTTTCTTT. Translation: CAWSGSSTGEAFF.

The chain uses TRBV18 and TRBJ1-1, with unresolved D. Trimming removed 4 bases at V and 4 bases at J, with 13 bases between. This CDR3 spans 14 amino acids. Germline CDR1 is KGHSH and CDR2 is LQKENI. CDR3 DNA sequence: TGTGCCAGCTCACAAGGGAGGGCCCGCACTGAAGCTTTCTTT. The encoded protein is CASSQGRARTEAFF.

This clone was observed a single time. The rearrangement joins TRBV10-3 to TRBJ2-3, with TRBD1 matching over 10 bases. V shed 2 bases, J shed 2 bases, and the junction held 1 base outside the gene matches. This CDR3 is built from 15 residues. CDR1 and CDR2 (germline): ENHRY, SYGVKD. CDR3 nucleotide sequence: TGTGCCATCAGTGAGGGGACAGGGGACACAGATACGCAGTATTTT. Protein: CAISEGTGDTDTQYF.

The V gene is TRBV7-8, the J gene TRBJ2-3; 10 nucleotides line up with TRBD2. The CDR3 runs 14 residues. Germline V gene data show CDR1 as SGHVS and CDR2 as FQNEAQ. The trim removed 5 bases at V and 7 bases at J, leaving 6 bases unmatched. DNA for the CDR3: TGTGCCAGCAGCCAGCGGGAGGGCGCTTATACGCAGTATTTT. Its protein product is CASSQREGAYTQYF.

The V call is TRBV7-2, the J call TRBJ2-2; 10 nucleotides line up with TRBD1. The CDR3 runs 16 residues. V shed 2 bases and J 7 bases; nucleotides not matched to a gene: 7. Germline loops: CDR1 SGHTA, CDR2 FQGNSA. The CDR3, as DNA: TGTGCCAGCAGCTTACTGGGACAGGGGACGGTCGGGGAGCTGTTTTTT. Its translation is CASSLLGQGTVGELFF.

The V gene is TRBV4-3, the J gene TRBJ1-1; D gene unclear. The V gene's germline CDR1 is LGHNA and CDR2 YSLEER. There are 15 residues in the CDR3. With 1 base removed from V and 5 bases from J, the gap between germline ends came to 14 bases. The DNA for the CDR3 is TGCGCCAGCAGCCAAGGTACACCGTCCAAAACTGAAGCTTTCTTT. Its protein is CASSQGTPSKTEAFF.

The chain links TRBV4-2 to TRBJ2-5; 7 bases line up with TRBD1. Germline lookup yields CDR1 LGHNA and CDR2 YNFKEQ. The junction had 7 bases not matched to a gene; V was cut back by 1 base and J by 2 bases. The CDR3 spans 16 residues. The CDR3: CASSQVTTGFQETQYF. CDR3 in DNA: TGTGCCAGCAGCCAAGTAACGACAGGGTTTCAAGAGACCCAGTACTTC.

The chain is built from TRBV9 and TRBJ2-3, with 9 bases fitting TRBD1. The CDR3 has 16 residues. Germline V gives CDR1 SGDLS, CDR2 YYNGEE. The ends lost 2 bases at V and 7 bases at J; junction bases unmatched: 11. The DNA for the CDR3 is TGTGCCAGCAGCGTTGGGTGGGGACAGGGTAAAAATACGCAGTATTTT. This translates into CASSVGWGQGKNTQYF.

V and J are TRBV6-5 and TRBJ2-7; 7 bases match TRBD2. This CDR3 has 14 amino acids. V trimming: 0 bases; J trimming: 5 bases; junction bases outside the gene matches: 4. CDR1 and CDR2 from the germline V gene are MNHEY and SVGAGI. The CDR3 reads CASSYSRLAHEQYF. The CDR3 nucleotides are TGTGCCAGCAGTTACTCCCGACTAGCCCACGAGCAGTACTTC.

The CDR3 loop reads CASSYSFRGFYGYTF. CDR3 sequence (DNA): TGTGCCAGCAGTTACTCTTTTCGGGGGTTCTATGGCTACACCTTC. The chain employs TRBV6-5 and TRBJ1-2; D is possibly TRBD1 (5 bases). The V end was cut by 0 bases, the J end by 4 bases, with 12 bases between. The V gene's germline CDR1 is MNHEY and CDR2 SVGAGI. The CDR3 extends over 15 amino acids.

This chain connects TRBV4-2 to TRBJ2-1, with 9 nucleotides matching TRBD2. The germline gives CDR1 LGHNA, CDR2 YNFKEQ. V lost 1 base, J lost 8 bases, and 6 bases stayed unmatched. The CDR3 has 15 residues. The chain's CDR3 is CASSQVSGSRDEQFF. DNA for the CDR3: TGTGCCAGCAGCCAAGTTAGCGGGAGCCGCGATGAGCAGTTCTTC.